Sequencing of this T cell receptor beta chain was carried out in a study of blood T cell repertoires in COVID-19. Study-level information: COVID-19 samples, acute and convalescent, were from the United States, Italy and Spain.

The V segment lost 5 bases and the J segment 2 bases; nucleotides outside the gene matches: 13. This CDR3 comprises 17 residues. Recruits, aged about 18 to 100 years, lived in 25 or so US areas. Donors were grouped by their self-reported clinical history. Authors' data handling: Estimated nucleated cell counts came from reference gene primer amplification. TCRdb keeps only in-frame clones here, not all; method: immunoSEQ multiplex PCR. That table is the source of V, J and clone size, and D and trimming were worked out from the DNA. The table includes approximately 450,000 clones, roughly nine tenths detected once. This clone has only one observation.

The receptor was derived from a woman younger than 30 with acute COVID-19. Sample: PBMCs or T cells enriched from blood (not recorded which). This chain connects TRBV5-7 to TRBJ1-5, with 7 positions matching TRBD1. TRBV5-7 carries the ORF label, with uncertain function. The CDR3 protein is CASSCGPTGVGNQPQHF. The CDR3 DNA sequence: TGTGCCAGCAGTTGCGGCCCTACAGGGGTTGGCAATCAGCCCCAGCATTTT.